The 23 T cell receptor beta chains below all came from one sample that was sequenced in a study of cytomegalovirus exposure and HLA in healthy donors. Both 60 Vbeta primers and 13 Jbeta primers went into the PCR. The method was immunoSEQ multiplex PCR; TCRdb's version includes in-frame clones alone and lacks a portion of them. The repertoire holds 55,000 to 85,000 clones, with about two thirds as singletons. The source material was PBMCs. The receptors come from a middle-aged woman in good health and CMV-seropositive.

The chain employs TRBV29-1 and TRBJ1-1; 7 bases agree with TRBD1. The CDR3 is 12 amino acids. V shed 7 bases, J shed 2 bases, and the junction held 4 bases outside the gene matches. Per germline, CDR1 SQVTM and CDR2 ANQGSEA. Written as DNA, the CDR3 is TGCAGCGCCCGACAGGGAAACACTGAAGCTTTCTTT. Residues: CSARQGNTEAFF.

The chain combines TRBV2 with TRBJ1-4; no clear D gene. In germline, CDR1 is SNHLY, CDR2 FYNNEI. V lost 4 bases to trimming and J lost 0 bases, with 6 bases between them. CDR3 length: 14 residues. CDR3 loop: CASSATATNEKLFF. The CDR3 DNA sequence: TGTGCCAGCAGTGCCACTGCAACTAATGAAAAACTGTTTTTT.

The count of this clone is one. The rearrangement joins TRBV11-3 to TRBJ1-1; D uncertain. The CDR3 contains 13 residues. The V end lost 5 bases, the J end lost 0 bases, and 7 bases lay between the germline ends. The V gene's germline CDR1 is SGHNT and CDR2 YENEEA. The CDR3 coding sequence is TGTGCCAGCAGCCCCCGTATGAACACTGAAGCTTTCTTT. Its translation is CASSPRMNTEAFF.

J is TRBJ2-5 and V is TRBV2; tentatively, D is TRBD1 (6 bases). The CDR3 consists of 13 residues. Germline V gene data show CDR1 as SNHLY and CDR2 as FYNNEI. Trimming cost V 8 bases and J 5 bases, with 15 bases left between them. CDR3 nucleotide sequence: TGTGCCAGCGGGGAACTAGGGGGTGAGACCCAGTACTTC. Translating gives CASGELGGETQYF.

This clone was found a few times. This rearrangement joins TRBV7-8 to TRBJ1-6, with 7 bases aligning to TRBD1. Germline V CDR1 and CDR2: SGHVS, FQNEAQ. CDR3 size: 17 residues. V lost 1 base and J lost 9; bases outside the gene matches: 12. The DNA of the CDR3 is TGTGCCAGCAGCTTAGTCGGACAGGAAGTTTTAACTTCACCCCTCCACTTT. Amino acid sequence: CASSLVGQEVLTSPLHF. The whole variable domain, remainder taken from reference TRBV7-8 and TRBJ1-6, is GAGVSQSPRYKVAKRGQDVALRCDPISGHVSLFWYQQALGQGPEFLTYFQNEAQLDKSGLPSDRFFAERPEGSVSTLKIQRTQQEDSAVYLCASSLVGQEVLTSPLHFGNGTRLTVT.

V and J are TRBV5-1 and TRBJ2-7, with 9 bases matching TRBD1. The CDR3 totals 13 residues. V trimming: 5 bases; J trimming: 4 bases; junction bases outside the gene matches: 4. Germline CDR1 SGHRS, CDR2 YFSETQ. The CDR3 protein is CASRQGASYEQYF. In DNA, the CDR3 is TGCGCCAGCAGACAGGGGGCTTCATACGAGCAGTACTTC.

The chain is built from TRBV14 and TRBJ2-1; no reliable D call. The CDR3 extends over 13 amino acids. V was trimmed by 0 bases and J by 12 bases, leaving 12 bases between them. Germline V gene data show CDR1 as SGHDN and CDR2 as FVKESK. Written as DNA, the CDR3 is TGTGCCAGCAGCCAAGAGTTAAGTATGCGGCAGTTCTTC. Its translation is CASSQELSMRQFF.

In this sample, this clone turned up a few times. The V gene is TRBV2, the J gene TRBJ2-7, with 9 bases that match TRBD1. With 8 bases clipped from V and 5 bases from J, the junction kept 10 bases outside the gene matches. Germline V gene sequence: CDR1 SNHLY, CDR2 FYNNEI. The CDR3 contains 14 residues. In DNA, the CDR3 is TGTGCCAGCGTAGGGGACAGGGTCTCGGACGAGCAGTACTTC. Translation: CASVGDRVSDEQYF.

Written as DNA, the CDR3 is TGTGCCAGCAGCTTAGCAACTTTCTCCTATAATTCACCCCTCCACTTT. It codes for CASSLATFSYNSPLHF. This rearrangement joins TRBV7-2 to TRBJ1-6; D remains unclear. Germline lookup yields CDR1 SGHTA and CDR2 FQGNSA. The CDR3 totals 16 residues. Trimming stripped 0 bases from V and 0 bases from J, with 6 bases between.

This clone has just one count. V and J are TRBV2 and TRBJ1-4; 7 nucleotides match TRBD1. Germline V CDR1 and CDR2: SNHLY, FYNNEI. The CDR3 runs 14 residues. Trimming cost V 4 bases and J 6 bases; bases outside gene matches: 5. The CDR3 spells CASSGQGGDEKLFF. The CDR3 DNA is TGTGCCAGCAGTGGACAGGGTGGGGATGAAAAACTGTTTTTT.

The J gene is TRBJ1-1, the V gene TRBV21-1; TRBD1, the table's D call, was not compared with the DNA. TRBV21-1 is flagged as a pseudogene. The CDR3 contains 16 residues. The CDR3 loop is CASSKSLGQGLTEAFF. DNA of the CDR3: TGTGCCAGCAGCAAAAGCCTGGGACAGGGCTTAACTGAAGCTTTCTTT.

This chain uses TRBV19 with TRBJ2-5; D is perhaps TRBD2 (5 bases). The CDR3 sequence is 14 residues long. Germline values: CDR1 LNHDA, CDR2 SQIVND (reference sequence). The V and J ends lost 2 bases and 9 bases respectively, with 16 bases between them. The DNA for the CDR3 is TGTGCCAGTAGTATAAGGCTAGCCGACGGGGCCCAGTACTTC. Residues: CASSIRLADGAQYF.

The chain employs TRBV7-9 and TRBJ2-7, with TRBD2 identical over 8 bases. CDR1 and CDR2 (germline): SEHNR, FQNEAQ (reference sequence). After removal of 4 bases from V and 2 bases from J, the junction contained 7 bases not matched to a gene. The CDR3 is 15 residues long. The CDR3 DNA reads as TGTGCCAGCAGCTACGGGGGCGGGAGGCCCTACGAGCAGTACTTC. This codes for CASSYGGGRPYEQYF.

As to this clone: At one end, the junction sequence differs from germline, possibly due to a read error. The J gene is TRBJ1-4, the V gene TRBV6-5; D is unclear. Per the germline V gene, CDR1 is MNHEY and CDR2 is SVGAGI. The CDR3 extends over 14 amino acids. The CDR3 loop is CASSSQRFGEKLFF. As DNA, the CDR3 is TGTGCCAGCAGCTCACAGCGGTTCGGTGAAAAGCTGTTTTTT.

The genes are TRBV6-5 and TRBJ1-5, with D hard to call. The germline gives CDR1 MNHEY, CDR2 SVGAGI. CDR3 length: 16 residues. V was shortened by 0 bases and J by 3 bases, with 12 bases between the two germline ends. Written as DNA, the CDR3 is TGTGCCAGCAGTTACTCGAGGAGTTCAGTCAATCAGCCCCAGCATTTT. It codes for CASSYSRSSVNQPQHF.

The chain recombines TRBV19 with TRBJ2-1; D is unresolved. The V gene's germline CDR1 is LNHDA and CDR2 SQIVND (reference sequence). Trimming stripped 1 base from V and 6 bases from J, with 7 bases between. This CDR3 is 13 amino acids long. The CDR3 sequence is CASSIASRNEQFF. CDR3 coding DNA: TGTGCCAGTAGTATAGCTAGTCGCAATGAGCAGTTCTTC.

This chain links TRBV29-1 with TRBJ2-3; 13 positions match TRBD2. Germline-derived CDR1 and CDR2 are SQVTM and ANQGSEA. CDR3 length: 15 amino acids. The V and J ends lost 6 bases and 4 bases, in that order; junction bases with no gene match: 7. CDR3 protein: CSVKGTSGDADTQYF. CDR3 DNA sequence: TGCAGCGTGAAGGGGACTAGCGGGGATGCAGATACGCAGTATTTT.

The V call is TRBV6-5, the J call TRBJ2-7; 9 bases are shared with TRBD1. CDR1 is MNHEY, CDR2 SVGAGI, per germline. The trim removed 5 bases at V and 3 bases at J, leaving 8 bases unmatched. CDR3 size: 15 residues. The CDR3 sequence is CASSRTGGAIYEQYF. The CDR3 bases are TGTGCCAGCAGTCGTACAGGGGGCGCGATCTACGAGCAGTACTTC.

This clone was detected ten times or more. The chain carries TRBV14 and TRBJ2-7, with D perhaps TRBD2 (6 bases). The V and J ends lost 1 base and 0 bases respectively, with 16 bases between them. CDR1 SGHDN and CDR2 FVKESK come from the germline V gene. The CDR3 consists of 17 residues. In DNA, the CDR3 is TGTGCCAGCAGCCAAGTGGGACTCGAAGACTCCTCCTACGAGCAGTACTTC. It is translated as CASSQVGLEDSSYEQYF.

The chain combines TRBV11-2 with TRBJ1-3; D remains unclear. The CDR3 is 15 amino acids. From germline, CDR1 is SGHAT and CDR2 FQNNGV. V lost 0 bases, J lost 0 bases, and 6 bases lay in between. The CDR3 reads CASSLEKLSGNTIYF. In DNA, the CDR3 is TGTGCCAGCAGCTTAGAGAAGCTCTCTGGAAACACCATATATTTT.

This clone was seen only a few times. The J gene is TRBJ1-2, the V gene TRBV10-3; D possibly corresponds to TRBD1 (6 bases). Between the trimmed V and J ends, which lost 2 bases and 5 bases, there was a span of 9 bases. Germline V gene data show CDR1 as ENHRY and CDR2 as SYGVKD. This CDR3 is built from 13 residues. The CDR3 DNA follows: TGTGCCATCAGTGAGGGGGGCGCATATGGCTACACCTTC. Amino acids: CAISEGGAYGYTF.

The J gene is TRBJ1-1, the V gene TRBV10-2; 8 positions agree with TRBD1. The germline V gene encodes CDR1 WSHSY and CDR2 SAAADI. V shed 4 bases, J shed 0 bases, and the junction held 7 bases outside the gene matches. CDR3 length equals 16 residues. The CDR3 DNA reads as TGCGCCAGCAGTGGGACAGGGATCCCCCTGAACACTGAAGCTTTCTTT. It specifies CASSGTGIPLNTEAFF.

This clone was counted once. J is TRBJ2-1 and V is TRBV5-1; 7 bases are a match to TRBD2. V dropped 5 bases and J dropped 5; count of bases not matched to a gene: 4. Per the germline V gene, CDR1 is SGHRS and CDR2 is YFSETQ. This CDR3 is 13 amino acids long. The CDR3 here is CASRVGTNNEQFF. The CDR3, as DNA: TGCGCCAGCAGGGTTGGGACTAACAATGAGCAGTTCTTC.